Listed below are T cell receptor beta chains from one sample, sequenced in a study of monozygotic twins with inflammatory bowel disease. TCRdb reanalyzed the 5' RACE reads and collapses them to one entry per CDR3 protein, without DNA. The data show approximately 400,000 distinct CDR3 sequences, and the top ten clones hold approximately 2.8%. Sample: blood. The receptors come from a human donor with ulcerative colitis or Crohn's disease, or a healthy co-twin of an affected twin (not recorded which). The CDR3 runs from the conserved cysteine through the conserved F or W. Fields, in order: V gene, J gene, CDR3 protein.

V: TRBV5-1
J: TRBJ2-1
CDR3: CASSLRSVASEQFF

V: TRBV7-2
J: TRBJ2-7
CDR3: CASSPHGQGAPYEQYF

V: TRBV4-3
J: TRBJ2-7
CDR3: CASSQDVTEYSSYEQYF

V: TRBV25-1
J: TRBJ2-7
CDR3: CASSSPESYTTYEQYF

V: TRBV4-1
J: TRBJ1-3
CDR3: CASSQAIRSSGNTIYF

V: TRBV7-2
J: TRBJ2-3
CDR3: CASSANRARTDTQYF

V: TRBV5-1
J: TRBJ1-2
CDR3: CATRTDSNYGYTF

V: TRBV6-2/TRBV6-3
J: TRBJ2-5
CDR3: CASSLGQTKTQYF

V: TRBV5-4
J: TRBJ2-2
CDR3: CASSLRGQGRTGELFF

V: TRBV12-3/TRBV12-4
J: TRBJ2-3
CDR3: CASSSDRADTQYF

V: TRBV6-2/TRBV6-3
J: TRBJ1-2
CDR3: CASRIGTGGASGYTF

V: TRBV6-1
J: TRBJ2-3
CDR3: CASSGQGQADTQYF

V: TRBV20-1
J: TRBJ2-5
CDR3: CSATGQDQETQYF

V: TRBV12-3/TRBV12-4
J: TRBJ2-5
CDR3: CASSLAGYRDSQLQETQYF

V: TRBV20-1
J: TRBJ1-5
CDR3: CSAHRGNSNQPQHF

V: TRBV6-1
J: TRBJ2-4
CDR3: CASSDGTGENMQYF

V: TRBV5-1
J: TRBJ1-1
CDR3: CASSFPEDTEAFF

V: TRBV7-2
J: TRBJ1-6
CDR3: CASSLDANSPLHF

V: TRBV5-1
J: TRBJ2-4
CDR3: CASNTDGDNKNIQYF

V: TRBV19
J: TRBJ1-5
CDR3: CASSTQGKSNQPQHF

V: TRBV20-1
J: TRBJ2-4
CDR3: CSARRGGDIQYF

V: TRBV20-1
J: TRBJ2-7
CDR3: CSARDNLYEQYF

V: TRBV7-3
J: TRBJ2-2
CDR3: CASSLTGTRRTGELFF

V: TRBV12-3/TRBV12-4
J: TRBJ1-5
CDR3: CASTPPGQRNQPQHF